This record covers a single TCR beta chain. It has no known antigen specificity. Per-base quality was not reported, and no clone a single base away is much larger than it. This sample stems from a study of blood T cell repertoires in COVID-19 (dated by TCRdb to 2020 to 2022). Study-wide context: The collaborator samples originated in the United States, Italy and Spain and spanned the acute and convalescent phases of COVID-19. The prospective study material was composed of cDNA or gDNA derived from T cells, B-cell-depleted T cells, or PBMCs. Subjects who had been exposed to COVID-19, were actively infected with it, or had recovered from it provided the deeply sampled blood TCRbeta repertoires that made up the dataset. A freely available public database, intended as a resource for researchers studying the immune response to SARS-CoV-2, is where the repertoires were released. The samples were drawn from two sources: the first 160 participants of the ongoing ImmuneRACE study, and 1,200 or so subjects contributed by 6 global collaborators. A de-identified subject ID, COVID-19 status, age in years and sex were almost always included in the sample metadata. HLA class I and class II types, where available, came from metadata supplied by the sample provider rather than from assay-based typing.

TCRbeta CDR3 regions were amplified from genomic DNA using the immunoSEQ Assay, a bias-controlled multiplex PCR. In the original analysis: The number of nucleated cells in each sample was estimated from the amplification of reference gene primers within the assay. Sequence reads were collapsed and filtered to measure the absolute abundance of every unique TCRbeta CDR3 rearrangement. For each sample, productive Simpson clonality was calculated as the square root of Simpson's diversity index across productive rearrangements. TCRdb retrieved this table from immuneACCESS and kept in-frame rearrangements only. Not all clones are present; in checked studies, unresolved V genes account for under half, and no reason is known for the remainder. V and J calls plus clone size are reproduced from that table; the DNA served to infer D and trimming. The sample has fewer than 350,000 clones on record, about 89% of them singletons. Roughly 5% of the sample is held by the ten biggest clonotypes.

Whole blood was collected in K2EDTA tubes by collaborating institutions according to the institutions' own protocols. For TCRbeta analysis, collaborators shipped samples as frozen whole blood, isolated PBMCs, or DNA extracted from either of those sample types. The full study reports these points: The amount of clinical and demographic metadata varied by source and participant and was provided uncurated.

CDR1 and CDR2, per the germline V gene (reference sequence), are LNHDA and SQIVND. The junction shows trimming of 3 bases on V and 2 bases on J, and the gene matches do not reach 8 bases of it. From the cysteine through the phenylalanine, the CDR3 covers 16 amino acids. Here the CDR3 DNA is all that survives: 48 bases in frame from base 1. This sequence was found in a man in his forties with acute or convalescent COVID-19. Sequencing was done on a sample of peripheral blood. The chain employs TRBV19 and TRBJ2-3, and 7 junction bases match TRBD2. The DNA sequence reads TGTGCCAGTAGTATTTTTGGCGGGGGTATCACAGATACGCAGTATTTT. The resulting protein is CASSIFGGGITDTQYF. Reference TRBV19 and TRBJ2-3 proteins supply the regions before and after the CDR3; the full variable domain is: DGGITQSPKYLFRKEGQNVTLSCEQNLNHDAMYWYRQDPGQGLRLIYYSQIVNDFQKGDIAEGYSVSREKKESFPLTVTSAQKNPTAFYLCASSIFGGGITDTQYFGPGTRLTVL.